This T cell receptor (beta chain) was identified during a study of T cells in Graves' hyperthyroidism and ophthalmopathy (dated by TCRdb to between 2017 and 2020). Regarding the study in general: Peripheral blood was collected at initial diagnosis, before any treatment. A discovery cohort of about a hundred patients, about 40 with Graves' ophthalmopathy and 55 to 65 with stable Graves' hyperthyroidism, was used to find distinguishing TCR V-J signatures. Whether ophthalmopathy could be predicted prospectively was tested in an independent validation cohort made up of under 20 hyperthyroidism patients plus 17 patients who later progressed to ophthalmopathy. The 100 or so discovery patients were randomly split 7:3 into training and test sets. Thyroid tissue and blood T-cell repertoires from several Graves' hyperthyroidism patients were also compared in the study. After blood sampling, hyperthyroidism patients were treated with methimazole at a starting dose of 30 mg daily, and ophthalmopathy patients were treated with high-dose intravenous methylprednisolone. TCR Vbeta CDR3 sequencing of roughly 140 peripheral blood samples (around 45 ophthalmopathy, some 75 hyperthyroidism and 17 progressor patients) is reported in the paper.

A patient counted as having stable Graves' hyperthyroidism if no progression to ophthalmopathy occurred over 18 months of follow-up. The hyperthyroidism patients were between 18 and 65 years old and newly diagnosed, with a disease duration of less than 2 months. Any patient with an uncontrolled infection, another autoimmune disease, pregnancy or lactation was excluded. Diagnoses were established on the basis of clinical symptoms, serum thyroxine and TRAb, thyroid ultrasound, and orbital computed tomography. PBMCs were isolated from 7.5 to 10 ml of fresh peripheral blood by Ficoll-Paque density gradient centrifugation. Trizol reagent was used to extract total RNA, and RNA quality was then checked on an Agilent 2100 Bioanalyzer. In the case of this clonotype: Its antigen is unknown. No base qualities exist here, and no much larger clone lies one base off it.

The TCR beta CDR3 regions were amplified from RNA transcripts. The first round of RT-PCR for the TCR CDR3 was performed with the HTBI primer set and the Qiagen OneStep RT-PCR kit. Libraries were constructed in a second round of multiplex PCR, after which size selection and purification were performed. Paired-end sequencing of the libraries was performed with 100 bp reads on an Illumina HiSeq2000. On the study's bioinformatics: SOAPnuke was used to process the raw data, removing reads that contained adapters or uncalled bases, had a mean Phred below 15, or lacked an exact match to the constant primer or identifier. COPE v1.2.5 was used to merge the high-quality paired reads, and each unique nucleotide sequence was defined as a clonotype. MiTCR v1.1 was used to align the clonotypes against IMGT TRBV, TRBD and TRBJ reference segments. Analysis was restricted to V-J combinations with a frequency above 0.0001, which covered approximately 99% of repertoires. The TCS score was defined as F50 (clonal expansion) divided by E x V (chaos), with BLOSUM62-based TCRdist calculated between CDR3 peptides within each V-J. Welch's t-statistics and random forest reduced fewer than 550 V-J features to 13, which were used in a naive Bayes classifier (R e1071). TCRdb handled the public reads itself, with Q25 trimming in fastp and clone calling in MiXCR, and kept productive beta chains. A single entry per CDR3 protein holds the most common genes and DNA from its merged rows. The authors' filters were not applied to this entry. Recorded for this sample are approximately 420,000 distinct CDR3 sequences; just under 15% of them occurred a single time. The ten largest make up approximately 32% of the sample.

Findings and caveats that apply to the study as a whole: Blood samples also contained most of the expanded thyroid clonotypes (frequency above 0.001), which suggests that blood repertoires may reflect thyroid immune responses. During validation, the model predicted progression to ophthalmopathy a median of roughly 7.1 months ahead of onset, with approximately 70% sensitivity and about 72% specificity. A model built on a 13 V-J signature distinguished ophthalmopathy from stable hyperthyroidism, reaching around 87% sensitivity and around 81% specificity in cross-validation and 80%/75% in testing. Sample size was not statistically predetermined, and investigators were not blinded to group allocation.

Sequencing used blood. The sequence was obtained from a woman in her thirties with Graves' hyperthyroidism.

At the DNA level, the sequence is TGCGCCAGCAGCTGGACGGAACCGACTAGCGGGAGGGCCTACGAGCAGTACTTC. Its protein product is CASSWTEPTSGRAYEQYF. The receptor chain draws on TRBV5-1 and TRBJ2-7; 14 bases in the junction line up with TRBD2. V is cut back by 3 bases and J by 2 bases, with 10 bases in the junction unmatched. The germline V gene sets CDR1 to SGHRS and CDR2 to YFSETQ. The CDR3 starts with the cysteine, ends with the phenylalanine, and has 18 residues. Just the 54-base CDR3 DNA is kept, in frame starting at base 1.